These 2 T cell receptor beta chains were sequenced from one sample in a study of identical twins. Via MiXCR, TCRdb re-called the 5' RACE reads, giving one row per CDR3 protein. The sample records 550,000 to 800,000 distinct CDR3 sequences, about 7.6% being singletons. The same data also contributed to another study, on yellow fever vaccine responses in identical twins.

What was sequenced was PBMCs. The receptors come from a woman between 18 and 30 years old in good health.

This clonotype showed up many times. The rearrangement links TRBV27 to TRBJ1-2; TRBD1 matches 10 bases. Germline CDR1 reads MNHEY; CDR2 reads SMNVEV (reference sequence). The J segment lost 7 bases and the V segment lost 8 bases, leaving 7 bases of the junction unmatched. The CDR3 totals 13 residues. The CDR3 region has the DNA TGTGCCAGCTCCGACAGGGGGCGGTTTGGCTACACCTTC. Translated: CASSDRGRFGYTF.

This clonotype showed up many times. As DNA, the CDR3 is TGCAGCGTTGGGGCGACTACCTACAATGAGCAGTTCTTC. It encodes CSVGATTYNEQFF. The rearrangement links TRBV29-1 to TRBJ2-1; a weak D match, TRBD2 (5 bases). Trimming cost V 4 bases and J 2 bases, with 9 bases left between them. Germline V gene data show CDR1 as SQVTM and CDR2 as ANQGSEA. The length of the CDR3 is 13 residues.